This T cell receptor beta chain was identified in a study of cytotoxic CD8 clonotypes in ibrutinib-treated CLL. Overall study: Across the patients, 11 were relapsed/refractory, around 16 treatment-naive and approximately 18 IGHV unmutated.

Germline values: CDR1 LNHDA, CDR2 SQIVND (reference sequence). The CDR3 is 14 residues long. J gave up 10 bases and V 4 bases, and 11 bases lay outside the gene matches. Some clones are missing from TCRdb's copy, which holds only in-frame ones; the method was immunoSEQ multiplex PCR. This sample has approximately 280,000 clones; around 76% occur once, and the top ten carry roughly 5.7%. This clone turned up a few times. The sequenced sample was PBMCs, obtained at disease progression, from a patient treated with ibrutinib. This TCR derives from a human donor with chronic lymphocytic leukemia. V usage is TRBV19 and J usage is TRBJ2-5, with 8 bases that match TRBD2. The CDR3 nucleotides read TGTGCCAGTAGTAGGCAGGCGGCCGGGACTAGCCAGTACTTC. It yields the protein CASSRQAAGTSQYF.